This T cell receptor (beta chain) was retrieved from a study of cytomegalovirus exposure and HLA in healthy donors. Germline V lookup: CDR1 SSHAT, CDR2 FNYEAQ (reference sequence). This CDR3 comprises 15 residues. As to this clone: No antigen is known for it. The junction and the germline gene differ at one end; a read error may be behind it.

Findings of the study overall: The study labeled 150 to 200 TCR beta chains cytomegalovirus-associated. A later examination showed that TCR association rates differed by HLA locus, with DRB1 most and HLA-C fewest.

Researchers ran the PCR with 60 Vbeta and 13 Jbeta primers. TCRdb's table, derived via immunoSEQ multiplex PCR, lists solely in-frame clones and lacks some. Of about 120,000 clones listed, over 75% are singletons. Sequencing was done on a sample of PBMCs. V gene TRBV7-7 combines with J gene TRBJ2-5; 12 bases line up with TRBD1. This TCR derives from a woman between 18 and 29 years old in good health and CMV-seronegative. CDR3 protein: CASSKGQGARETQYF. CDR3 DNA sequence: TGTGCTAGCAGCAAGGGACAGGGGGCGCGGGAGACCCAGTACTTC.